This T cell receptor beta chain was sequenced during a study of CD8+ T cells in alopecia areata (dated by TCRdb to 2016 to 2019). Study-level background: The treated patients took part in an open-label pilot trial in which moderate-to-severe alopecia areata was treated with oral tofacitinib at 5 to 10 mg twice daily. Tofacitinib was administered for 6 to 18 months, and 6 months of follow-up off drug were then conducted to assess delayed response and recurrence. The SALT score, which quantifies the percentage of affected scalp surface area, was used to measure disease severity in treated patients. High-throughput TCRbeta sequencing was used to examine T cell clonal expansion in alopecia areata in both the C3H/HeJ mouse model and human patients. In humans, TCRbeta sequencing was performed on scalp tissue and on sorted CD4+ and CD8+ peripheral blood T cells from healthy controls and from patients with patchy or totalis/universalis alopecia areata. Biopsies were taken from tofacitinib-treated patients at baseline and at 4 and 24 weeks of treatment, and a later scalp biopsy was taken in several of the tofacitinib-treated patients. Scalp clonality was compared across normal scalp (n=4), patchy alopecia areata scalp (n=8), and alopecia totalis/universalis scalp (n=8). RNA was extracted with the PAXgene miRNA kit for fixed scalp, the miRNeasy kit for PBMCs, and the RNeasy kit for mouse skin. Amplification of TCRbeta CDR3 regions was done by immunoSEQ multiplex PCR using 35 Vbeta forward primers and 13 Jbeta reverse primers. Findings and caveats that apply to the study as a whole: Because the treated cohort was small and included a single nonresponder, larger studies are needed to assess links between baseline CD8+ expansion and response. Lesional scalp, especially in alopecia totalis/universalis, showed higher clonality and more expanded CD8+ clones than normal scalp, suggesting antigenic drive. During tofacitinib treatment, many expanded lesional clones remained in scalp and blood, and this persistence may partly explain relapse after treatment is stopped. Unlike mouse skin, where gammadelta T cells dominate, normal human skin contains resident alphabeta T cells that get sequenced too, which complicates analysis of the scalp TCR repertoire. Shared TCR sequences between patients were less evident than in mice, which may be partly attributable to HLA diversity in the patient population. With tofacitinib, both scalp clonality and the number of expanded CD8+ clones among the top 100 scalp clones went down significantly.

The library was generated by the immunoSEQ multiplex PCR assay. To provide template for TCR sequencing, every sample had RNA extracted and reverse transcribed into cDNA. First-strand cDNA was synthesized using SuperScript III with a 2:1 mix of oligo-dT and random hexamers. A synthetic immune receptor repertoire was used to assess amplification bias, and residual bias was removed computationally. Concerning the study's data processing: Raw reads were preprocessed for error removal, and CDR3 was defined according to IMGT conventions as running from the conserved cysteine to phenylalanine. Clonality was calculated as 1 minus Shannon entropy normalized by log2 of the number of productive unique TCRs. CD4 or CD8 identity of scalp clones was inferred by cross-referencing scalp TCRbeta sequences with sorted blood CD4 and CD8 repertoires. In its TCRdb copy, this immuneACCESS table keeps in-frame sequences only and misses some clones. Where compared with another copy, unresolved V genes explain less than half of these, and the others have no known cause. That table supplies the V and J calls and clone size; D and trimming were determined from the DNA. This sample holds 120,000 to 150,000 clones; roughly four fifths were observed only once. Roughly 25% of the sample is held by the ten biggest clonotypes.

Note on this clone: Its specific antigen is unknown. The sample holds no much larger clone one base away, and base qualities are not on file.

The sample's time point label, decoded: about 4 weeks on oral tofacitinib. The treatment or condition label for this specimen denotes: oral pan-JAK inhibitor, 5-10 mg twice daily. Lesional scalp punch biopsies and peripheral blood were obtained from alopecia areata patients. After PBMCs were isolated by density centrifugation and stained for CD3, CD4 and CD8, a FACSAria was used to sort CD4+ and CD8+ T cells. The cysteine opens and the phenylalanine closes a CDR3 of 14 amino acids. Kept here is only the CDR3 DNA, which spans 42 bases and is read in frame from base 1. The germline V gene (reference sequence) specifies SGHNT as CDR1 and YYREEE as CDR2. The junction shows trimming of 4 bases on V and 2 bases on J, plus 12 bases between the germline ends.

The sequencing here drew on CD8+ T cells sorted from blood, taken at week 4, from a patient treated with tofacitinib. Here the chain combines TRBV5-4 and TRBJ2-5; a tentative D match to TRBD2 spans 5 bases. This clonotype was sampled from a human donor with alopecia areata. CDR3 protein: CASSPSSGQETQYF. The nucleotide sequence is TGTGCCAGCAGCCCTTCTTCGGGGCAAGAGACCCAGTACTTC.